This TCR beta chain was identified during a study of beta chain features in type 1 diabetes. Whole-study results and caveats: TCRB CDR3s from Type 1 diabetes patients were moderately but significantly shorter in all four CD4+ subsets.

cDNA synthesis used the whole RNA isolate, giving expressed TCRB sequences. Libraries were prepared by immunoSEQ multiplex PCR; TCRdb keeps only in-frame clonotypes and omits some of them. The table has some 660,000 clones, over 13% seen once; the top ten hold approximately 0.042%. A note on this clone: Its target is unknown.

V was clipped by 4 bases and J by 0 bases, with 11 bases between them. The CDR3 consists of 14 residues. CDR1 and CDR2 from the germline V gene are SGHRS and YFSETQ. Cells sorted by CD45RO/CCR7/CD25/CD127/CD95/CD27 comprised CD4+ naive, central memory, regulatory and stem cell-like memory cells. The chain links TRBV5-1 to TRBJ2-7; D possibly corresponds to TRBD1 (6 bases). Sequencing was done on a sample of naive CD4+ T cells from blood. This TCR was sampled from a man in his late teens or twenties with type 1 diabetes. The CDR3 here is CASSPQGSSYEQYF. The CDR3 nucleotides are TGCGCCAGCAGCCCCCAGGGGAGCTCCTACGAGCAGTACTTC.